This entry lists 27 T cell receptor beta chains sequenced from one sample in a study of T cell responses to AZD1222 COVID-19 vaccine. Generated by immunoSEQ multiplex PCR, the TCRdb table keeps only in-frame clones and is missing some. The table has some 98,000 clones, roughly 90% seen once. The sample here was peripheral blood, taken on day 0 of AZD1222 vaccination. These receptors all come from an adult in good health.

This clone was counted once. The V gene is TRBV2, the J gene TRBJ1-2; 9 nucleotides line up with TRBD1. Per germline, CDR1 SNHLY and CDR2 FYNNEI. The CDR3 has 13 amino acids. The V segment lost 9 bases and the J segment 8 bases; nucleotides outside the gene matches: 10. Here the CDR3 reads CASNMDRGQGYTF. As DNA, the CDR3 is TGTGCCAGTAATATGGACAGGGGCCAGGGCTACACCTTC.

The chain carries TRBV11-2 and TRBJ2-7; TRBD2 matches 9 bases. The V gene end was trimmed by 5 bases and the J gene end by 0 bases; junction bases not matched to a gene: 8. Germline CDR1 reads SGHAT; CDR2 reads FQNNGV. The CDR3 has 16 amino acids. CDR3 residues: CASSPHAAGGSYEQYF. CDR3 in DNA: TGTGCCAGCAGCCCACATGCAGCGGGGGGCTCCTACGAGCAGTACTTC.

The chain carries TRBV6-2 or TRBV6-3 and TRBJ2-7; TRBD2 might be the D (5 bases). CDR1 is MNHEY and CDR2 is SVGEGT in the germline V gene. The CDR3 is made up of 13 amino acids. V lost 0 bases, J lost 6 bases, and 9 bases lay in between. CDR3 DNA sequence: TGTGCCAGCAGTTACTCGGCGGGCCCCGAGCAGTACTTC. Translated, it gives CASSYSAGPEQYF.

The CDR3 sequence is CAWTPMGLDTQYF. In DNA form, the CDR3 reads TGTGCCTGGACCCCGATGGGCCTAGATACGCAGTATTTT. This chain uses TRBV30 with TRBJ2-3; no clear D. Germline V CDR1 and CDR2: GTSNPN, SVGIG (reference sequence). Trimming took 4 bases from V and 5 from J, leaving 13 bases between them. The CDR3 totals 13 residues.

The gene calls are TRBV28 and TRBJ1-4; D remains ambiguous. V was pared by 5 bases and J by 4 bases, with 17 bases between. The germline V gene has CDR1 MDHEN and CDR2 SYDVKM. The CDR3 runs to 16 residues. As DNA, the CDR3 is TGTGCCAGCAGTCCACCAGACGGCGGATATAATGAAAAACTGTTTTTT. Encoded protein: CASSPPDGGYNEKLFF.

The chain is built from TRBV2 and TRBJ1-2, with unresolved D. Per the germline V gene, CDR1 is SNHLY and CDR2 is FYNNEI. V gave up 2 bases and J gave up 4 bases, with 5 bases separating them. The length of the CDR3 is 12 residues. The CDR3 DNA is TGTGCCAGCAGTGAAAGTGTCTATGGCTACACCTTC. Protein sequence: CASSESVYGYTF.

The rearrangement joins TRBV23-1 to TRBJ1-3; possible D gene TRBD1, 6 bases. TRBV23-1 is designated an ORF whose function remains uncertain. This CDR3 is built from 18 residues. V lost 3 bases to trimming and J lost 3 bases, with 21 bases between them. CDR3 loop: CASSHLEDRPGRGNTIYF. The CDR3 DNA sequence: TGCGCCAGCAGTCACCTCGAGGACAGACCTGGACGTGGAAACACCATATATTTT.

This chain uses TRBV5-1 with TRBJ2-2; 8 positions match TRBD1. V shed 4 bases, J shed 1 base, and the junction held 0 bases outside the gene matches. Germline CDR1 reads SGHRS; CDR2 reads YFSETQ. The CDR3 is 14 amino acids. For the CDR3, the DNA is TGCGCCAGCAGCGGGACAGGGAACACCGGGGAGCTGTTTTTT. This codes for CASSGTGNTGELFF.

The V call is TRBV27, the J call TRBJ1-2, with TRBD1 matching 7 bases. V lost 2 bases, J lost 3 bases, and 3 bases stayed unmatched. The germline V gene has CDR1 MNHEY and CDR2 SMNVEV (reference sequence). The CDR3 length is 14 residues. The CDR3 reads CASSLTRGDYGYTF. For the CDR3, the DNA is TGTGCCAGCAGTTTAACCAGGGGGGACTATGGCTACACCTTC.

The chain joins TRBV6-6 to TRBJ2-7; possible D gene TRBD2, 6 bases. CDR1 MNHNY and CDR2 SVGAGI come from the germline V gene (reference sequence). This CDR3 comprises 14 residues. Trimming took off 2 bases at V and 3 bases at J, with 11 bases between the two ends. The CDR3 nucleotides are TGTGCCAGCAGTTACGCGGGACCGTACTACGAGCAGTACTTC. Residues: CASSYAGPYYEQYF.

The CDR3 coding sequence is TGTGCCAGCAGCTTGACACCCACACTGGGGAATTCACCCCTCCACTTT. Its translation: CASSLTPTLGNSPLHF. This chain uses TRBV5-4 with TRBJ1-6; D gene unclear. The CDR3 spans 16 residues. The germline V gene has CDR1 SGHNT and CDR2 YYREEE (reference sequence). V was trimmed by 1 base and J by 7 bases, leaving 15 bases between them.

The V call is TRBV5-1, the J call TRBJ2-2; D is uncertain. The V and J ends lost 2 bases and 0 bases respectively, with 11 bases between them. Germline loops: CDR1 SGHRS, CDR2 YFSETQ. The CDR3 is made up of 16 amino acids. The CDR3 here is CASSFGRKPNTGELFF. CDR3 coding DNA: TGCGCCAGCAGCTTTGGACGGAAACCGAACACCGGGGAGCTGTTTTTT.

The table lists this clone with a count of one. This chain links TRBV18 with TRBJ1-2; D remains ambiguous. The CDR3 consists of 13 residues. Trimming removed 4 bases at V and 1 base at J, with 7 bases between. Per germline, CDR1 KGHSH and CDR2 LQKENI. The CDR3 loop is CASSRQDNYGYTF. The CDR3, as DNA: TGTGCCAGCTCACGTCAGGATAACTATGGCTACACCTTC.

The V call is TRBV6-5, the J call TRBJ1-2; the D gene is possibly TRBD1 (5 bases). With 5 bases removed from V and 4 bases from J, the gap between germline ends came to 14 bases. This CDR3 contains 14 residues. Germline CDR1 MNHEY, CDR2 SVGAGI. The DNA for the CDR3 is TGTGCCAGCAGTCAGGGAGGTCCCGGCTATGGCTACACCTTC. Encoded protein: CASSQGGPGYGYTF.

This chain connects TRBV4-2 to TRBJ1-1, with TRBD1 matching over 11 bases. The V gene end was trimmed by 1 base and the J gene end by 4 bases; junction bases not matched to a gene: 5. The CDR3 length is 16 residues. In germline, CDR1 is LGHNA, CDR2 YNFKEQ. This chain's CDR3 is CASSQGDRGKSTEAFF. The CDR3 DNA sequence: TGTGCCAGCAGCCAAGGGGACAGGGGGAAGAGCACTGAAGCTTTCTTT.

This chain's CDR3 is CASSEDVGGGAFF. CDR3 DNA sequence: TGTGCCAGCAGTGAAGATGTAGGGGGGGGAGCTTTCTTT. V is TRBV6-1 and J is TRBJ1-1; tentative D call: TRBD1 (6 bases). The CDR3 loop spans 13 amino acids. Germline assignment: CDR1 MNHNS and CDR2 SASEGT. Between the trimmed V and J ends, which lost 1 base and 10 bases, there was a span of 13 bases.

The V gene is TRBV19, the J gene TRBJ1-5, with D unclear. Between the trimmed V and J ends, which lost 3 bases and 3 bases, there was a span of 15 bases. This CDR3 spans 16 amino acids. Germline V lookup: CDR1 LNHDA, CDR2 SQIVND (reference sequence). The CDR3 reads CASSILGGKSNQPQHF. CDR3 nucleotide sequence: TGTGCCAGTAGTATCTTAGGCGGAAAATCCAATCAGCCCCAGCATTTT.

The chain combines TRBV18 with TRBJ2-4; maybe TRBD2 (5 bases). The CDR3 consists of 14 residues. The V gene lost 6 bases and the J gene lost 6 bases, with 15 bases spanning the gap. From germline, CDR1 is KGHSH and CDR2 LQKENI. CDR3 protein: CASSPSLSGNIQYF. Written as DNA, the CDR3 is TGTGCCAGCTCGCCTTCCTTGAGCGGAAACATTCAGTACTTC.

This chain uses TRBV6-5 with TRBJ2-7; D might be TRBD1 (5 bases). Trimming took off 2 bases at V and 3 bases at J, with 8 bases between the two ends. This CDR3 region has 13 residues. The germline CDR1 and CDR2 sequences are MNHEY and SVGAGI. The CDR3 nucleotides are TGTGCCAGCAGTTACAGACAGAACTACGAGCAGTACTTC. Translating it yields CASSYRQNYEQYF.

The chain employs TRBV18 and TRBJ2-5, with D hard to call. This CDR3 has 13 residues. Germline CDR1 reads KGHSH; CDR2 reads LQKENI. Trimming took 0 bases from V and 4 from J, leaving 6 bases between them. The CDR3 nucleotides are TGTGCCAGCTCACCACCAATTGGAGAGACCCAGTACTTC. It is translated as CASSPPIGETQYF.

The chain joins TRBV27 to TRBJ1-5, with a possible D match to TRBD1 (6 bases). Per germline, CDR1 MNHEY and CDR2 SMNVEV (reference sequence). CDR3 length equals 13 residues. The V gene lost 6 bases and the J gene lost 4 bases, with 10 bases spanning the gap. The DNA of the CDR3 is TGTGCCAGCAGCCTAGGACAGAATCAGCCCCAGCATTTT. It is translated as CASSLGQNQPQHF.

The gene calls are TRBV29-1 and TRBJ2-2; TRBD1 agrees at 9 bases. Germline CDR1 and CDR2: SQVTM and ANQGSEA. V dropped 7 bases and J dropped 7; count of bases not matched to a gene: 7. This CDR3 is built from 13 residues. CDR3 amino acids: CSAVNRGHGELFF. CDR3 bases: TGCAGCGCCGTTAACAGGGGGCACGGGGAGCTGTTTTTT.

In its sample, this clone was seen once. This rearrangement joins TRBV9 to TRBJ2-3; TRBD1 is a possible D gene (6 bases). Trimming pared 3 bases from V and 6 bases from J, leaving 11 bases between. Germline CDR1 is SGDLS and CDR2 is YYNGEE. CDR3 length: 13 residues. For the CDR3, the DNA is TGTGCCAGCAGCGCACAGGGTAGGGATACGCAGTATTTT. It encodes CASSAQGRDTQYF.

The chain has TRBV7-8 and TRBJ1-4; D remains ambiguous. Germline CDR1 and CDR2: SGHVS and FQNEAQ. The CDR3 runs to 14 residues. The V gene lost 5 bases and the J gene lost 5 bases, with 12 bases spanning the gap. CDR3 region: CASSPGRANEKLFF. The CDR3 DNA reads as TGTGCCAGCAGCCCCGGACGGGCAAATGAAAAACTGTTTTTT. The whole variable domain, filled in from reference TRBV7-8 and TRBJ1-4, reads GAGVSQSPRYKVAKRGQDVALRCDPISGHVSLFWYQQALGQGPEFLTYFQNEAQLDKSGLPSDRFFAERPEGSVSTLKIQRTQQEDSAVYLCASSPGRANEKLFFGSGTQLSVL.

CDR3 sequence reads: CASSPLGWNTIYF. CDR3 bases: TGTGCCAGCAGCCCACTGGGATGGAACACCATATATTTT. The V call is TRBV6-5, the J call TRBJ1-3, with D uncertain. The germline V gene encodes CDR1 MNHEY and CDR2 SVGAGI. This CDR3 has 13 residues. V was pared by 6 bases and J by 7 bases, with 13 bases between.

V usage is TRBV2 and J usage is TRBJ1-1, with D tentatively TRBD1 (5 bases). Between the trimmed V and J ends, which lost 1 base and 4 bases, there was a span of 13 bases. CDR1 and CDR2 from the germline V gene are SNHLY and FYNNEI. This CDR3 comprises 15 residues. CDR3 residues: CASSEGPTRGTEAFF. The CDR3 DNA reads TGTGCCAGCAGTGAAGGGCCCACAAGGGGCACTGAAGCTTTCTTT. Drawing the rest from reference TRBV2 and TRBJ1-1, the complete variable domain is EPEVTQTPSHQVTQMGQEVILRCVPISNHLYFYWYRQILGQKVEFLVSFYNNEISEKSEIFDDQFSVERPDGSNFTLKIRSTKLEDSAMYFCASSEGPTRGTEAFFGQGTRLTVV.

Written as DNA, the CDR3 is TGTGCCAGCAGCTTAGGGGGGGGCTACAATGAGCAGTTCTTC. It yields the protein CASSLGGGYNEQFF. The V call is TRBV11-3, the J call TRBJ2-1, with 7 positions matching TRBD2. The junction had 0 bases not matched to a gene; V was cut back by 1 base and J by 3 bases. Germline loops: CDR1 SGHNT, CDR2 YENEEA. The CDR3 loop spans 14 amino acids.